These T cell receptor beta chains were read from a single sample in a study of T cell changes during pregnancy in multiple sclerosis. Method: immunoSEQ multiplex PCR; TCRdb's copy keeps in-frame clones and lacks some. The sample holds roughly 100,000 clones; 85% to 95% are singletons and the top ten take less than 2%. The specimen comprised peripheral blood, sampled after pregnancy. Receptors were obtained from a female donor with multiple sclerosis, enrolled in a pregnancy study. Both conserved end residues are part of each CDR3. Each record gives: clone size, V gene, D gene, J gene, CDR3 DNA, CDR3 protein. A D gene is named only where the DNA matches it firmly. Not every row has a clone size; where given, it reads once, few, many or a size class.

>once|TRBV6-6|NA|TRBJ1-2
TGTGCCAGCAGTTACGTAGACAGCTATGGCTACACCTTC
CASSYVDSYGYTF
>NA|TRBV7-3|NA|TRBJ2-2
TGTGCCAGCAGCTTAAAGGGAGCGAACACCGGGGAGCTGTTTTTT
CASSLKGANTGELFF
>NA|TRBV7-3|TRBD2|TRBJ2-7
TGTGCCAGCAGCTTAGAGGGACTAGATAGTTCCGAGCAGTACTTC
CASSLEGLDSSEQYF
>NA|TRBV9|TRBD2|TRBJ2-1
TGTGCCAGCAGCGTAGGTCCAGCGGGGGTCTGGTATGAGCAGTTCTTC
CASSVGPAGVWYEQFF
>NA|TRBV9|TRBD1|TRBJ1-2
TGTGCCAGCAGCCCGCGACAGGGGAACACTATGAGCTATGGCTACACCTTC
CASSPRQGNTMSYGYTF
>NA|TRBV19|TRBD2|TRBJ2-1
TGTGCCAGTAGTAGACGACTGAGCGGGGGAACTAATGAGCAGTTCTTC
CASSRRLSGGTNEQFF
>NA|TRBV5-1|NA|TRBJ1-4
TGCGCCAGCAGCTTCGGACTGACAACTAATGAAGAACTGTTTTTT
CASSFGLTTNEELFF
>NA|TRBV19|TRBD1|TRBJ1-1
TGTGCCAGTAGCAGTACAGGGGACACTGAAGCTTTCTTT
CASSSTGDTEAFF
>few|TRBV30|NA|TRBJ1-3
TGTGCCTGGAGCGGAGGCCTCTCTGGAAACACCATATATTTT
CAWSGGLSGNTIYF
>NA|TRBV6-5|TRBD2|TRBJ2-7
TGTGCCAGCAGTTACGCTCGCGGGGGTAAAACCTACGAGCAGTACTTC
CASSYARGGKTYEQYF
>NA|TRBV29-1|TRBD1|TRBJ1-2
TGCAGCGTTGCAGGGGGCGCGCGGAACTATGGCTACACCTTC
CSVAGGARNYGYTF
>NA|TRBV19|TRBD1|TRBJ1-3
TGTGCCAGTAGTACCGAAGGGGGCTCAGGAAACACCATATATTTT
CASSTEGGSGNTIYF
>NA|TRBV5-6|NA|TRBJ1-2
TGTGCCAGCAGCTTGGGGGCACGACCGTATGGCTACACCTTC
CASSLGARPYGYTF
>NA|TRBV11-1|NA|TRBJ1-1
TGTGCCAGCAGCTTAGCGTCCGGGGACACTGAAGCTTTCTTT
CASSLASGDTEAFF
>NA|TRBV19|NA|TRBJ1-5
TGTGCCAGTAGTCTCGGCGTAAGGTCTAGGCAGCCCCAGCATTTT
CASSLGVRSRQPQHF
>NA|TRBV11-2|TRBD1|TRBJ2-7
TGTGCCAGCAGCTCGGGCCGGGACAGGTTCTCCTACGAGCAGTACTTC
CASSSGRDRFSYEQYF
>NA|TRBV25-1|NA|TRBJ2-3
TGTGCCAGCAGTGCCCGGCGGGGAGCTACAGATACGCAGTATTTT
CASSARRGATDTQYF
>NA|TRBV18|TRBD1|TRBJ1-2
TGTGCCAGCTCACCCCGACAGGGGGATGTCTCCTATGGCTACACCTTC
CASSPRQGDVSYGYTF
>NA|TRBV5-6|NA|TRBJ2-2
TGTGCCAGCAGCCCCCCTTTGTGGAGGGGCACCGGGGAGCTGTTTTTT
CASSPPLWRGTGELFF
>NA|TRBV5-1|TRBD1|TRBJ2-2
TGCGCCAGCAGCTTGGCGGGTAGGGGGCATGTCGGGGAGCTGTTTTTT
CASSLAGRGHVGELFF
>NA|TRBV30|NA|TRBJ2-6
TGTGCCTGGAGTGTACGCGGAACTGGGGCCAACGTCCTGACTTTC
CAWSVRGTGANVLTF
>NA|TRBV2|NA|TRBJ2-2
TGTGCCAGCAGTGAAGCGGGGGGGTGGGGCGGGGGCACCACCGGGGAGCTGTTTTTT
CASSEAGGWGGGTTGELFF
>NA|TRBV10-3|NA|TRBJ1-1
TGTGCCATCAGTGCGGGCGGGGATGGAACTGAAGCTTTCTTT
CAISAGGDGTEAFF
>NA|TRBV5-3|TRBD1|TRBJ2-7
TGTGCCAGAAGCTTGGCCAGGGGGCTCCCCTACGAGCAGTACTTC
CARSLARGLPYEQYF
>NA|TRBV19|TRBD2|TRBJ2-7
TGTGCCAGTAGTGGGGGTAGCGGGCCATCCTACGAGCAGTACTTC
CASSGGSGPSYEQYF